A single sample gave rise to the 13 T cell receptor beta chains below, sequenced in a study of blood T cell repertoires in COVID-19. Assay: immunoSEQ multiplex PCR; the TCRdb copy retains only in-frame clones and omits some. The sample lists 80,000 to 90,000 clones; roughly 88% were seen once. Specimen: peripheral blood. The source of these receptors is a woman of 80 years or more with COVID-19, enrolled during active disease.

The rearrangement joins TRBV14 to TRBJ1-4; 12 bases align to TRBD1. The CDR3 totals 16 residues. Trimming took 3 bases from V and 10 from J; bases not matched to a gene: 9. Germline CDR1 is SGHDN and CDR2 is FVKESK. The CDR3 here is CASSHTLRDRGRKLFF. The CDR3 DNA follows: TGTGCCAGCAGCCATACCCTTCGGGACAGGGGGCGAAAACTGTTTTTT.

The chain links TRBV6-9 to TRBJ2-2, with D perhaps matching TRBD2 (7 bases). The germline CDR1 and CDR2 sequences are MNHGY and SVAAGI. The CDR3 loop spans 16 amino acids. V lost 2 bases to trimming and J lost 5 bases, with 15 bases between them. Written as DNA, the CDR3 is TGTGCCAGCAGTTATAGGGGGGGCAGGGGAACCGGGGAGCTGTTTTTT. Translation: CASSYRGGRGTGELFF.

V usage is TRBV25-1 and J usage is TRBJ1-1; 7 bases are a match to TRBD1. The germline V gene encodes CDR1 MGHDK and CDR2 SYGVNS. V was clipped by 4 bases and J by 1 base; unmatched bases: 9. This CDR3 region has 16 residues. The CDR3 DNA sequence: TGTGCCAGCAGTGGGGACAGAGTCCCCGGGAACACTGAAGCTTTCTTT. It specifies CASSGDRVPGNTEAFF.

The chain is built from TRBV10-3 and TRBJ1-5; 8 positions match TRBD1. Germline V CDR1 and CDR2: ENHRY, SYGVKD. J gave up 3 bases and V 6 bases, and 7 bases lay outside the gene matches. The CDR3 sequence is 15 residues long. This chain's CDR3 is CAISAGTGTNQPQHF. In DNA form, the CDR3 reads TGTGCCATCAGCGCCGGGACAGGTACCAATCAGCCCCAGCATTTT.

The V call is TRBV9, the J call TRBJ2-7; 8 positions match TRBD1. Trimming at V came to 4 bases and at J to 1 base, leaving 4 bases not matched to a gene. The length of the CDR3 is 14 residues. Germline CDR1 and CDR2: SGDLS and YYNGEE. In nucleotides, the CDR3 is TGTGCCAGCAGCAGACAGGGGAGATCCTACGAGCAGTACTTC. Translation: CASSRQGRSYEQYF.

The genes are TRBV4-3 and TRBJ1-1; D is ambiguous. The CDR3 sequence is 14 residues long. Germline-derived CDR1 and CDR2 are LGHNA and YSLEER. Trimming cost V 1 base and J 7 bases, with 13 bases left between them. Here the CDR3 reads CASSQATSRIEAFF. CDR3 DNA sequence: TGCGCCAGCAGCCAAGCAACGTCCAGAATTGAAGCTTTCTTT.

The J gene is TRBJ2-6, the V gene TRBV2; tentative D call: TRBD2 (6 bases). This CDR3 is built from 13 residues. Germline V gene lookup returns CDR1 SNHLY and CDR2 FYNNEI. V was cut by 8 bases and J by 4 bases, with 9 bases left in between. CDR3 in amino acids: CASGREGANVLTF. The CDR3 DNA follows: TGTGCCAGCGGTCGGGAGGGGGCCAACGTCCTGACTTTC.

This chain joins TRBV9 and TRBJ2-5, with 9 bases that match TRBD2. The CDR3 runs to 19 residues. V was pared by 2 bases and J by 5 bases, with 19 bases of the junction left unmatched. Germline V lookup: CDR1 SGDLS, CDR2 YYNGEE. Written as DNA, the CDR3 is TGTGCCAGCAGCGTCGCTGACCATGGGGCGGGAGGGAAGAGGGAGACCCAGTACTTC. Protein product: CASSVADHGAGGKRETQYF.

The DNA of the CDR3 is TGTGCCAGCAGCCGGGGACTAGCGGGGGGCTCCACAGATACGCAGTATTTT. The encoded protein is CASSRGLAGGSTDTQYF. The V call is TRBV11-3, the J call TRBJ2-3; TRBD2 matches at 15 bases. Trimming cost V 5 bases and J 2 bases; bases outside gene matches: 5. CDR1 and CDR2 (germline): SGHNT, YENEEA. This CDR3 spans 17 amino acids.

CDR3 residues: CASSLLGDTEAFF. CDR3 DNA: TGTGCCAGCAGCCTCCTAGGGGACACTGAAGCTTTCTTT. The chain couples TRBV7-3 to TRBJ1-1, with D possibly being TRBD1 (5 bases). V lost 5 bases to trimming and J lost 3 bases, with 10 bases between them. This CDR3 contains 13 residues. Germline V gene sequence: CDR1 SGHTA, CDR2 FQGTGA.

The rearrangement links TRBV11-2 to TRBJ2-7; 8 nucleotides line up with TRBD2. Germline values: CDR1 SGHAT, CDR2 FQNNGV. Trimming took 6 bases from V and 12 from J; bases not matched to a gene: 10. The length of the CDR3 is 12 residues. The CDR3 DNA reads TGTGCCAGCAGGAACAACGGACTAGCTCGGTACTTC. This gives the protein CASRNNGLARYF.

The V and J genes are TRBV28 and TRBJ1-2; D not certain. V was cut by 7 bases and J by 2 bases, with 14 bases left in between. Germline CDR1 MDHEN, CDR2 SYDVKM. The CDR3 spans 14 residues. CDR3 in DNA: TGTGCCAGCATCGGGTCCCCCGAGAACTATGGCTACACCTTC. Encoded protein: CASIGSPENYGYTF.

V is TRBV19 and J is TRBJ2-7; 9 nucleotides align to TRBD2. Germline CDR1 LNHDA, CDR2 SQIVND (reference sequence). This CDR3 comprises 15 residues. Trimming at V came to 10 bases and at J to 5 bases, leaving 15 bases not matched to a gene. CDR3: CATRAPSGMFDEQYF. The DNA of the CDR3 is TGTGCCACTAGGGCGCCTAGCGGGATGTTCGACGAGCAGTACTTC.